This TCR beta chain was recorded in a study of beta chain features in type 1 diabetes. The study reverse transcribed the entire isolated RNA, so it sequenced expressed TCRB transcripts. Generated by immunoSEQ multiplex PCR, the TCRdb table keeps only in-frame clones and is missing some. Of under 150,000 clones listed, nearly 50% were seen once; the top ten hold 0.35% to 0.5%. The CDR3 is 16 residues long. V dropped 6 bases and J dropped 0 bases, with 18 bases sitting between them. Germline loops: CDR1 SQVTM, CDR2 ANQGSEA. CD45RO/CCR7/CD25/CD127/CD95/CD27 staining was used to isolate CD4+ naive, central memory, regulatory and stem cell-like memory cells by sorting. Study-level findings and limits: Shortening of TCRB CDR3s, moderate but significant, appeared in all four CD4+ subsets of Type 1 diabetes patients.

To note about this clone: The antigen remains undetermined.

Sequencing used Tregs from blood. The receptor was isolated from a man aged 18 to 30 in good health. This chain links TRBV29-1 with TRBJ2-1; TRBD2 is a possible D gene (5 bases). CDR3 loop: CSVEGGTGDSYNEQFF. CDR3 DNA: TGCAGCGTCGAGGGTGGAACTGGTGACTCCTACAATGAGCAGTTCTTC.